These 22 T cell receptor beta chains came from one sample sequenced in a study of sequential checkpoint blockade in melanoma. Described treatment: randomized to nivolumab then ipilimumab (arm A) or the reverse (arm B). Method: immunoSEQ multiplex PCR; TCRdb's copy keeps in-frame clones and lacks some. Found here are 16,000 or so clones, 85% to 95% of them singletons; the top ten hold roughly a quarter. The sample consisted of CD8+ T cells sorted from blood (inferred from file names), taken from a patient given nivolumab and ipilimumab in sequence. The receptor set was obtained from a human donor with melanoma.

V and J are TRBV19 and TRBJ1-1; maybe TRBD1 (6 bases). The germline V gene has CDR1 LNHDA and CDR2 SQIVND (reference sequence). This CDR3 has 13 residues. V lost 3 bases and J 4 bases, leaving 9 bases between the germline ends. The CDR3 spells CASSISGVTEAFF. The CDR3, as DNA: TGTGCCAGTAGTATCTCAGGGGTCACTGAAGCTTTCTTT.

J is TRBJ1-2 and V is TRBV28; 8 nucleotides match TRBD1. The CDR3 runs 14 residues. Germline CDR1 reads MDHEN; CDR2 reads SYDVKM. The V gene end was trimmed by 5 bases and the J gene end by 3 bases; junction bases not matched to a gene: 5. As DNA, the CDR3 is TGTGCCAGCAGTCCACAGGGGGGGGACTATGGCTACACCTTC. This gives the protein CASSPQGGDYGYTF.

The chain recombines TRBV19 with TRBJ1-1; tentative D call: TRBD1 (6 bases). The V gene lost 2 bases and the J gene lost 7 bases, with 14 bases spanning the gap. Germline V lookup: CDR1 LNHDA, CDR2 SQIVND (reference sequence). The CDR3 is 14 residues long. CDR3 nucleotides: TGTGCCAGTAGTATATGGGGGGGCGAGGTTGAAGCTTTCTTT. This translates into CASSIWGGEVEAFF.

The chain's CDR3 is CASSLGWSGTGELFF. CDR3 sequence (DNA): TGCGCCAGCAGCCTTGGGTGGAGTGGCACCGGGGAGCTGTTTTTT. This chain connects TRBV5-1 to TRBJ2-2; D remains ambiguous. Germline CDR1 and CDR2: SGHRS and YFSETQ. V lost 4 bases and J lost 4, with 14 bases in between. The CDR3 covers 15 residues.

The CDR3 DNA is TGTGCCAGCAGCGCGGGGAATGCCTACACCTTC. Its protein is CASSAGNAYTF. The chain links TRBV9 to TRBJ1-2; the D is unclear. The V gene's germline CDR1 is SGDLS and CDR2 YYNGEE. Trimming stripped 3 bases from V and 10 bases from J, with 10 bases between. The CDR3 consists of 11 residues.

The chain recombines TRBV5-1 with TRBJ2-7, with D possibly matching TRBD2 (5 bases). The CDR3 runs 14 residues. The germline V and J ends were trimmed by 6 bases and 0 bases, with 13 bases remaining between them. Per the germline V gene, CDR1 is SGHRS and CDR2 is YFSETQ. Here the CDR3 reads CASIEGVSSYEQYF. DNA for the CDR3: TGCGCCAGCATCGAGGGAGTGAGCTCCTACGAGCAGTACTTC.

The table lists this clone with a count of one. The chain has TRBV28 and TRBJ1-1; D not certain. Germline CDR1 and CDR2: MDHEN and SYDVKM. The CDR3 has 13 residues. Trimming removed 1 base at V and 6 bases at J, with 9 bases between. CDR3 in DNA: TGTGCCAGCAGTTTATACCTGGGCGCTGAAGCTTTCTTT. Amino acid sequence: CASSLYLGAEAFF.

This chain links TRBV27 with TRBJ2-7, with 8 bases that match TRBD1. Per germline, CDR1 MNHEY and CDR2 SMNVEV (reference sequence). The CDR3 sequence is 14 residues long. The J segment lost 3 bases and the V segment lost 5 bases, leaving 6 bases of the junction unmatched. CDR3 region: CASSHRTGHYEQYF. The CDR3 DNA sequence: TGTGCCAGCAGTCACCGGACAGGGCACTACGAGCAGTACTTC.

The rearrangement uses TRBV9 and TRBJ2-2; 11 bases line up with TRBD2. Per the germline V gene, CDR1 is SGDLS and CDR2 is YYNGEE. The CDR3 totals 17 residues. V shed 3 bases and J 4 bases; nucleotides not matched to a gene: 8. The CDR3 sequence is CASSAVAGGLVTGELFF. In DNA form, the CDR3 reads TGTGCCAGCAGCGCCGTAGCGGGGGGGCTCGTCACCGGGGAGCTGTTTTTT.

J is TRBJ2-7 and V is TRBV4-1, with a possible D match to TRBD1 (5 bases). Germline-derived CDR1 and CDR2 are MGHRA and YSYEKL. This CDR3 is 15 amino acids long. Trimming left V 0 bases short and J 0 bases short, with 9 bases between. The CDR3 sequence is CASSQEQQVSYEQYF. DNA for the CDR3: TGCGCCAGCAGCCAAGAGCAACAGGTCTCCTACGAGCAGTACTTC.

The chain recombines TRBV28 with TRBJ2-7; 8 positions match TRBD1. The CDR3 is 13 residues long. The germline gives CDR1 MDHEN, CDR2 SYDVKM. The ends lost 6 bases at V and 6 bases at J; junction bases unmatched: 7. The CDR3 DNA is TGTGCCAGCAGGCGGACAGGGAGCGGCGAGCAGTACGTC. Protein sequence: CASRRTGSGEQYV.

CDR3 amino acids: CASSATGAGGSHQPQHF. The CDR3 DNA is TGTGCCAGCAGCGCTACAGGGGCCGGGGGAAGTCATCAGCCCCAGCATTTT. The chain uses TRBV5-6 and TRBJ1-5, with TRBD1 identical over 7 bases. The CDR3 runs to 17 residues. Looked up from germline, CDR1 is SGHDT and CDR2 is YYEEEE. Trimming at V came to 4 bases and at J to 5 bases, leaving 15 bases not matched to a gene.

The chain carries TRBV7-9 and TRBJ1-6; weak D call: TRBD1 (6 bases). The CDR3 is 18 residues long. Looked up from germline, CDR1 is SEHNR and CDR2 is FQNEAQ (reference sequence). V shed 3 bases and J shed 8 bases, with 23 bases lying between them. CDR3: CASSFFLGAAKYDSPLHF. CDR3 sequence (DNA): TGTGCCAGCAGCTTTTTTTTGGGGGCCGCGAAGTACGATTCACCCCTCCACTTT.

V usage is TRBV2 and J usage is TRBJ2-7; D might be TRBD2 (6 bases). The CDR3 is 14 residues long. Germline V gene sequence: CDR1 SNHLY, CDR2 FYNNEI. V lost 8 bases and J 0 bases, leaving 14 bases between the germline ends. The CDR3 DNA follows: TGTGCCAGCCTTAGCGGAGAAACCTCCTACGAGCAGTACTTC. Translated: CASLSGETSYEQYF.

V and J are TRBV27 and TRBJ1-2, with D perhaps matching TRBD1 (6 bases). The CDR3 is made up of 15 amino acids. Between the trimmed V and J ends, which lost 7 bases and 6 bases, there was a span of 21 bases. Germline lookup yields CDR1 MNHEY and CDR2 SMNVEV (reference sequence). In DNA, the CDR3 is TGTGCCAGCAACGCCCGGGGACAATTGTACCATGGCTACACCTTC. This sequence encodes CASNARGQLYHGYTF.

This clone occurred once. This chain uses TRBV5-6 with TRBJ1-2, with D unresolved. V lost 0 bases, J lost 6 bases, and 9 bases lay in between. Germline V CDR1 and CDR2: SGHDT, YYEEEE. CDR3 length: 13 residues. The CDR3 sequence: CASSLVEVDGYTF. CDR3 sequence (DNA): TGTGCCAGCAGCTTGGTGGAGGTCGATGGCTACACCTTC.

The J gene is TRBJ1-2, the V gene TRBV28; TRBD1 aligns across 8 bases. The J segment lost 0 bases and the V segment lost 6 bases, leaving 6 bases of the junction unmatched. Germline V gene data show CDR1 as MDHEN and CDR2 as SYDVKM. The CDR3 totals 15 residues. The CDR3 DNA reads as TGTGCCAGCAGACCGGACAGGGAACCTAACTATGGCTACACCTTC. Its translation: CASRPDREPNYGYTF.

V gene TRBV18 combines with J gene TRBJ2-1, with D unclear. V lost 2 bases, J lost 6 bases, and 11 bases lay in between. This CDR3 contains 14 residues. Germline CDR1 is KGHSH and CDR2 is LQKENI. DNA for the CDR3: TGTGCCAGCTCACCATATACGACACCCAATGAGCAGTTCTTC. Translation gives CASSPYTTPNEQFF.

V is TRBV1 and J is TRBJ2-7; the table's D call of TRBD1 was not tested on the DNA. TRBV1 is designated a pseudogene. This CDR3 has 16 amino acids. CDR3 loop: CTSSQDPAGQGHEQYV. CDR3 nucleotide sequence: TGCACCAGCAGCCAAGATCCGGCGGGACAGGGCCACGAGCAGTACGTC.

This sequence joins TRBV2 and TRBJ1-3; TRBD1 aligns across 9 bases. The V gene end was trimmed by 1 base and the J gene end by 3 bases; junction bases not matched to a gene: 1. CDR3 length equals 15 residues. Germline V gene lookup returns CDR1 SNHLY and CDR2 FYNNEI. The CDR3 region has the DNA TGTGCCAGCAGTGAAGAGACAGGGGGTGGAAACACCATATATTTT. It codes for CASSEETGGGNTIYF.

The V and J genes are TRBV6-5 and TRBJ1-2; tentatively, D is TRBD1 (5 bases). The CDR3 runs 15 residues. The germline CDR1 and CDR2 sequences are MNHEY and SVGAGI. V was shortened by 2 bases and J by 2 bases, with 12 bases between the two germline ends. CDR3 DNA sequence: TGTGCCAGCAGTTACGGCGGGGGAGGGAACTATGGCTACACCTTC. This translates into CASSYGGGGNYGYTF.

The V gene is TRBV5-6, the J gene TRBJ1-5; no firm D call. V lost 4 bases to trimming and J lost 4 bases, with 12 bases between them. CDR1 is SGHDT and CDR2 is YYEEEE in the germline V gene. The CDR3 is 14 amino acids. CDR3 protein: CASSLLVGNQPQHF. In DNA form, the CDR3 reads TGTGCCAGCAGCCTGTTGGTCGGTAATCAGCCCCAGCATTTT.